Presented here are 24 T cell receptor beta chains from one specimen sequenced in a study of blood T cell repertoires in COVID-19 (dated by TCRdb to 2018 to 2021). The protocol used for the library was the immunoSEQ multiplex PCR assay. Here the immuneACCESS table is served through TCRdb, limited to in-frame sequences with V and J called. Missing clones are a known gap in these copies; in checked studies unresolved V genes cover under half, and the rest lacks a known reason. This sample holds about 180,000 clones; approximately 80% were observed only once. The top ten constitute about 7% of the sample. The sequencing input was peripheral blood. The receptors were sampled from a woman aged 40-49 years with COVID-19, enrolled during active disease.

V gene TRBV21-1 combines with J gene TRBJ2-2; TRBD1, as called in the table, went unchecked against the DNA. TRBV21-1 is reported as a pseudogene. This CDR3 has 13 amino acids. This chain's CDR3 is CASSSTDAGELFF. Written as DNA, the CDR3 is TGTGCCAGCAGCTCGACAGACGCCGGGGAGCTGTTTTTT.

V is TRBV18 and J is TRBJ1-4; D is perhaps TRBD1 (5 bases). This CDR3 has 13 amino acids. In germline, CDR1 is KGHSH, CDR2 LQKENI. V shed 4 bases and J shed 8 bases, with 11 bases lying between them. The CDR3 sequence is CASSLERGEKLFF. The CDR3 DNA sequence: TGTGCCAGCTCACTAGAAAGGGGAGAAAAACTGTTTTTT.

V is TRBV3-1 (or the pseudogene TRBV3-2) and J is TRBJ1-6; D is uncertain. V was cut by 1 base and J by 7 bases, with 8 bases left in between. Germline V gives CDR1 LGHDT, CDR2 YNNKEL (reference sequence). This CDR3 is 14 amino acids long. This CDR3 reads CASSQGRGNSPLHF. The CDR3 DNA reads as TGTGCCAGCAGCCAAGGGAGAGGGAATTCACCCCTCCACTTT.

The V call is TRBV28, the J call TRBJ2-4; maybe TRBD2 (6 bases). The CDR3 totals 15 residues. Trimming took 6 bases from V and 9 from J, leaving 21 bases between them. Germline V gene lookup returns CDR1 MDHEN and CDR2 SYDVKM. DNA of the CDR3: TGTGCCAGCAGCGACACATACGGGGGTTCATTCATTCAGTACTTC. Protein sequence: CASSDTYGGSFIQYF.

V is TRBV5-5 and J is TRBJ2-1, with 7 bases lining up with TRBD2. The CDR3 extends over 17 amino acids. Germline V gene lookup returns CDR1 SGHKS and CDR2 YYEKEE (reference sequence). V gave up 0 bases and J gave up 9 bases; unmatched junction bases: 15. CDR3 in DNA: TGTGCCAGCAGCTTGGCTCTCAACCCGGCGGGAGTGATTGAGCAGTTCTTC. It translates to CASSLALNPAGVIEQFF.

The rearrangement links TRBV4-1 to TRBJ1-1; weak D call: TRBD1 (6 bases). This CDR3 region has 18 residues. Trimming left V 3 bases short and J 0 bases short, with 20 bases between. CDR1 and CDR2 (germline): MGHRA, YSYEKL. In DNA form, the CDR3 reads TGCGCCAGCAGCCATCCAAACAGGCCAAGGGGGATGAACACTGAAGCTTTCTTT. Amino acids: CASSHPNRPRGMNTEAFF.

The chain is built from TRBV7-8 and TRBJ2-5; 10 bases line up with TRBD2. The CDR3 runs to 16 residues. The junction had 10 bases not matched to a gene; V was cut back by 6 bases and J by 3 bases. In germline, CDR1 is SGHVS, CDR2 FQNEAQ. The CDR3: CASRPLLAGMEETQYF. The CDR3 DNA reads as TGTGCCAGCAGACCCCTACTAGCGGGAATGGAAGAGACCCAGTACTTC.

The chain carries TRBV11-3 and TRBJ2-2; 7 bases map to TRBD1. The CDR3 loop spans 14 amino acids. V was clipped by 4 bases and J by 5 bases; unmatched bases: 4. The germline V gene encodes CDR1 SGHNT and CDR2 YENEEA. The CDR3 loop reads CASSYDRVTGELFF. CDR3 in DNA: TGTGCCAGCAGCTACGACAGGGTGACCGGGGAGCTGTTTTTT.

The genes are TRBV18 and TRBJ2-4; 12 bases agree with TRBD2. The J segment lost 3 bases and the V segment lost 3 bases, leaving 12 bases of the junction unmatched. The germline V gene has CDR1 KGHSH and CDR2 LQKENI. The CDR3 length is 19 residues. CDR3 bases: TGTGCCAGCTCACCGGAGAACGGACTAGCGGGGCGTGACAAAAACATTCAGTACTTC. Protein: CASSPENGLAGRDKNIQYF.

V and J are TRBV14 and TRBJ2-1; D remains unclear. Trimming stripped 1 base from V and 9 bases from J, with 7 bases between. The germline V gene has CDR1 SGHDN and CDR2 FVKESK. This CDR3 has 12 amino acids. Here the CDR3 DNA reads TGTGCCAGCAGCCAAGCCAGTTTTGAGCAGTTCTTC. The encoded protein is CASSQASFEQFF.

The chain is built from TRBV5-4 and TRBJ2-2; TRBD1 might be the D (6 bases). The CDR3 consists of 15 residues. CDR1 is SGHNT and CDR2 is YYREEE in the germline V gene (reference sequence). Trimming pared 4 bases from V and 1 base from J, leaving 11 bases between. CDR3 amino acids: CASSATGWNTGELFF. For the CDR3, the DNA is TGTGCCAGCAGCGCAACAGGGTGGAACACCGGGGAGCTGTTTTTT.

This chain links TRBV7-9 with TRBJ1-3; 9 bases align to TRBD1. The germline CDR1 and CDR2 sequences are SEHNR and FQNEAQ (reference sequence). Losses at the gene ends were 0 bases for V and 7 bases for J; bases not matched to a gene: 1. This CDR3 is built from 14 residues. The CDR3 DNA reads TGTGCCAGCAGCTTAGCACAGGGGGCCAACACCATATATTTT. Its translation is CASSLAQGANTIYF.

The CDR3 spells CASSFAWGGTDTQYF. The CDR3 bases are TGTGCCAGCAGTTTCGCGTGGGGGGGCACAGATACGCAGTATTTT. This chain connects TRBV28 to TRBJ2-3, with D possibly matching TRBD2 (6 bases). This CDR3 contains 15 residues. Germline V gene sequence: CDR1 MDHEN, CDR2 SYDVKM. V dropped 3 bases and J dropped 1 base, with 11 bases sitting between them.

The chain combines TRBV27 with TRBJ2-1; TRBD1 aligns across 9 bases. The V gene's germline CDR1 is MNHEY and CDR2 SMNVEV (reference sequence). The J segment lost 5 bases and the V segment lost 6 bases, leaving 2 bases of the junction unmatched. The length of the CDR3 is 13 residues. The chain's CDR3 is CASRGQGNNEQFF. CDR3 DNA sequence: TGTGCCAGCAGGGGACAGGGAAACAATGAGCAGTTCTTC.

This clone showed up just a few times. This specimen includes other DNA sequences encoding the same CDR3. This chain links TRBV5-1 with TRBJ1-3, with D perhaps TRBD1 (6 bases). The V gene's germline CDR1 is SGHRS and CDR2 YFSETQ. Trimming took 0 bases from V and 0 from J, leaving 10 bases between them. The CDR3 consists of 16 residues. CDR3 nucleotides: TGCGCCAGCAGCTTGGGTTACAGGGCCTCTGGAAACACCATATATTTT. It translates to CASSLGYRASGNTIYF.

V gene TRBV27 combines with J gene TRBJ2-7, with D possibly being TRBD2 (7 bases). The germline V gene has CDR1 MNHEY and CDR2 SMNVEV (reference sequence). This CDR3 region has 15 residues. Between the trimmed V and J ends, which lost 6 bases and 1 base, there was a span of 16 bases. The CDR3 protein is CASSWGGAGSYEQYF. The CDR3 DNA follows: TGTGCCAGCAGCTGGGGGGGGGCGGGTTCCTACGAGCAGTACTTC.

This clone showed up just a few times. The chain couples TRBV6-2 or TRBV6-3 to TRBJ2-3; TRBD2 aligns across 13 bases. The CDR3 is made up of 16 amino acids. V was pared by 6 bases and J by 4 bases, with 7 bases of the junction left unmatched. The germline gives CDR1 MNHEY, CDR2 SVGEGT. The CDR3 DNA follows: TGTGCCAGCAGCCCCACTAGCGGGGGGGGAGCAGATACGCAGTATTTT. The encoded protein is CASSPTSGGGADTQYF.

CDR3 DNA: TGTGCCAGCAGCGACGTCAGGAATCAGCCCCAGCATTTT. Amino acids: CASSDVRNQPQHF. The chain recombines TRBV27 with TRBJ1-5; D is ambiguous. With 6 bases removed from V and 4 bases from J, the gap between germline ends came to 10 bases. Germline V gene lookup returns CDR1 MNHEY and CDR2 SMNVEV (reference sequence). This CDR3 has 13 residues.

The chain is built from TRBV2 and TRBJ1-2, with 9 bases lining up with TRBD1. The CDR3 sequence is 13 residues long. Per the germline V gene, CDR1 is SNHLY and CDR2 is FYNNEI. V gave up 7 bases and J gave up 5 bases; unmatched junction bases: 5. The CDR3 nucleotides read TGTGCCAGCACCTCCGGACAGGGGTATGGCTACACCTTC. This sequence encodes CASTSGQGYGYTF.

The rearrangement links TRBV3-1 (or the pseudogene TRBV3-2) to TRBJ2-3; TRBD2 agrees at 7 bases. The CDR3 is 15 amino acids. Germline-derived CDR1 and CDR2 are LGHDT and YNNKEL (reference sequence). J was trimmed by 5 bases and V by 4 bases; bases with no gene match: 9. The CDR3 sequence: CASSRLGGGRDTQYF. CDR3 bases: TGTGCCAGCAGCCGTTTGGGCGGGGGACGAGATACGCAGTATTTT.

This clone occurred once. Other DNA sequences in the sample encode the same CDR3. This rearrangement joins TRBV19 to TRBJ1-2; TRBD1 agrees at 10 bases. This CDR3 has 15 amino acids. Losses at the gene ends were 2 bases for V and 2 bases for J; bases not matched to a gene: 2. The germline gives CDR1 LNHDA, CDR2 SQIVND (reference sequence). The CDR3, as DNA: TGTGCCAGTAGTATACCGGGACAGGGGAACTATGGCTACACCTTC. Translated, it gives CASSIPGQGNYGYTF.

The V call is TRBV25-1, the J call TRBJ1-6, with D tentatively TRBD1 (5 bases). Looked up from germline, CDR1 is MGHDK and CDR2 is SYGVNS. The CDR3 contains 13 residues. The germline V and J ends were trimmed by 8 bases and 11 bases, with 16 bases remaining between them. The CDR3 protein is CASRDQGPAPLHF. CDR3 in DNA: TGTGCCAGCCGAGATCAGGGTCCGGCACCCCTCCACTTT.

CDR3 bases: TGTGCCAGCAGTAGGGGTCCCGGAGGCTACACCTTC. It yields the protein CASSRGPGGYTF. The chain couples TRBV6-5 to TRBJ1-2, with TRBD1 as a possible D gene (5 bases). CDR1 is MNHEY, CDR2 SVGAGI, per germline. V lost 5 bases and J lost 8, with 12 bases in between. The CDR3 has 12 amino acids.

V usage is TRBV7-2 and J usage is TRBJ1-6; 9 bases are shared with TRBD1. CDR3 length equals 14 residues. Trimming took 5 bases from V and 9 from J; bases not matched to a gene: 5. Per the germline V gene, CDR1 is SGHTA and CDR2 is FQGNSA. The CDR3 sequence: CASSPGQGTSPLHF. CDR3 sequence (DNA): TGTGCCAGCAGCCCCGGACAGGGGACTTCACCCCTCCACTTT. Full variable domain (remainder filled in from reference TRBV7-2 and TRBJ1-6): GAGVSQSPSNKVTEKGKDVELRCDPISGHTALYWYRQSLGQGLEFLIYFQGNSAPDKSGLPSDRFSAERTGGSVSTLTIQRTQQEDSAVYLCASSPGQGTSPLHFGNGTRLTVT.